The rows below give T cell receptor beta chains drawn from one sample of a study of T-cell memory formation after mild COVID-19. From the 5' RACE reads, TCRdb called clonotypes with MiXCR, one entry per CDR3 protein. The data contain about 290,000 distinct CDR3 sequences, approximately 15% of them singletons. The source material was PBMCs or a T cell subset sorted from them (not recorded which). The receptors were sampled from a man aged 18 to 35 who had mild COVID-19 (a few samples of this study predate the infection). Cell type and time point are not known. CDR3s include the opening cysteine and the closing phenylalanine or tryptophan. D genes are given only for firm matches. A clone size is listed for some rows: how often the clone was seen (once, few, many), or a class if it is expanded.

J gene | clone size | D gene | V gene | CDR3 DNA | CDR3 protein
TRBJ1-2 | . | . | TRBV7-9 | TGTGCCAGCAGCTTAGGCCCCGGACCGGAGGCTGGCTACACCTTC | CASSLGPGPEAGYTF
TRBJ2-5 | . | . | TRBV3-1 | TGTGCCAGCAGCCGCAAAGGAGTACCCCGGGAGACCCAGTACTTC | CASSRKGVPRETQYF
TRBJ2-4 | many | . | TRBV5-1 | TGCGCCAGCAGCTTGGGTTGGGGAAACATTCAGTACTTC | CASSLGWGNIQYF
TRBJ2-5 | few | . | TRBV7-7 | TGTGCCAGCAGCGTAAACCTGACACCAGGGGAGACCCAGTACTTC | CASSVNLTPGETQYF
TRBJ2-2 | . | . | TRBV7-8 | TGTGCCAGCAGTCTCATCGGACTGGCGAACACCGGGGAGCTGTTTTTT | CASSLIGLANTGELFF
TRBJ1-2 | . | TRBD1 | TRBV7-2 | TGTGCCAGCAGCACAGGGGGCTACTATGGCTACACCTTC | CASSTGGYYGYTF
TRBJ1-4 | . | . | TRBV7-8 | TGTGCCAGCAGCCGGGGGCGGACTAATGAAAAACTGTTTTTT | CASSRGRTNEKLFF
TRBJ1-2 | . | . | TRBV15 | TGTGCCACCAGCAGAGGGGAGGTTCGGGGTTATGGCTACACCTTC | CATSRGEVRGYGYTF
TRBJ2-7 | few | . | TRBV20-1 | TGCAGTGCTAGCGGGACCCGGAGCTCCTACGAGCAGTACTTC | CSASGTRSSYEQYF
TRBJ2-2 | few | . | TRBV6-2/TRBV6-3 | TGTGCCAGCTTAGAGTTGAACACCGGGGAGCTGTTTTTT | CASLELNTGELFF
TRBJ2-3 | . | TRBD2 | TRBV12-3/TRBV12-4 | TGTGCCAGCAGTTTTGTTTGGACTAGCGGGGGTGTTAGCACAGATACGCAGTATTTT | CASSFVWTSGGVSTDTQYF
TRBJ2-1 | few | TRBD2 | TRBV12-3/TRBV12-4 | TGTGCCAGCGGGGGGGGGAAGGGTAACAATGAGCAGTTCTTC | CASGGGKGNNEQFF
TRBJ2-3 | . | . | TRBV6-2/TRBV6-3 | TGTGCCAGCCGATACACCGTCACAGATACGCAGTATTTT | CASRYTVTDTQYF
TRBJ2-1 | . | TRBD1 | TRBV4-2 | TGTGCCAGCAGCCAAGGCGGGGGACAGGGCACCTACAATGAGCAGTTCTTC | CASSQGGGQGTYNEQFF
TRBJ2-2 | few | TRBD2 | TRBV7-6 | TGTGCCAGCAGCTTAAATAGCGGGCCCGTCACCGGGGAGCTGTTTTTT | CASSLNSGPVTGELFF
TRBJ2-4 | . | TRBD1 | TRBV5-1 | TGCGCCAGCAGCTTGTCACAGGGGGCCCGAAACATTCAGTACTTC | CASSLSQGARNIQYF
TRBJ2-2 | few | . | TRBV5-1 | TGCGCCAGCAGCTTGGACGGGGCGGGGACCGGGGAGCTGTTTTTT | CASSLDGAGTGELFF
TRBJ1-1 | . | . | TRBV20-1 | TGCAGTGCTAGAGATACCGGGACTTACACTGAAGCTTTCTTT | CSARDTGTYTEAFF
TRBJ1-2 | few | . | TRBV5-1 | TGCGCCAGCAGCTTGGAACAGTCGGGTGGCTACACCTTC | CASSLEQSGGYTF
TRBJ2-1 | . | TRBD2 | TRBV12-3/TRBV12-4 | TGTGCCAGCAGTTTAGAGGCTAGCGGGGGCCATGAGCAGTTCTTC | CASSLEASGGHEQFF
TRBJ2-1 | . | . | TRBV10-3 | TGTGCCATCCGGGGGCTCGGTGAGCAGTTCTTC | CAIRGLGEQFF
TRBJ2-3 | few | TRBD2 | TRBV2 | TGTGCCAGCATTCGACTAGCGGGGGTGTTAGATACGCAGTATTTT | CASIRLAGVLDTQYF
TRBJ1-2 | many | . | TRBV10-3 | TGTGCCATCAGTGAGTCCGGGGGCGCGGGCTATGGCTACACCTTC | CAISESGGAGYGYTF
TRBJ1-6 | . | . | TRBV19 | TGTGCCAGTAGTATTGTTACTTCTTCTGGTTCACCCCTCCACTTT | CASSIVTSSGSPLHF
TRBJ2-1 | few | TRBD1 | TRBV6-2/TRBV6-3 | TGTGCCAGCAGACTCGGACAGGAAGAGGGTAATGAGCAGTTCTTC | CASRLGQEEGNEQFF
TRBJ2-3 | few | . | TRBV4-3 | TGCGCCAGCAGCCAAGCCCGCGGGATGACAGATACGCAGTATTTT | CASSQARGMTDTQYF
TRBJ2-7 | . | . | TRBV20-1 | TGCAGTGCTAGGTTCCCAGAAACTTACGAGCAGTACTTC | CSARFPETYEQYF
TRBJ1-5 | few | . | TRBV6-2/TRBV6-3 | TGTGCCAGCAGTTACTCGAGGGGTACAGGAGAGAGCAATCAGCCCCAGCATTTT | CASSYSRGTGESNQPQHF
TRBJ2-3 | . | . | TRBV27 | TGTGCCAGCAGTTCATGGACCACAGATACGCAGTATTTT | CASSSWTTDTQYF
TRBJ2-5 | few | TRBD2 | TRBV5-5 | TGTGCCAGCAGCACCGGACTAGCAGCAGAGACCCAGTACTTC | CASSTGLAAETQYF
TRBJ2-2 | many | TRBD2 | TRBV5-1 | TGCGCCAGCAGCCCGCTAGCGGGGGTGAACACCGGGGAGCTGTTTTTT | CASSPLAGVNTGELFF
TRBJ1-2 | few | TRBD1 | TRBV4-1 | TGCGCCAGCAGCCACGGACAGGGGGCCCGAGATGGCTACACCTTC | CASSHGQGARDGYTF
TRBJ2-5 | once | . | TRBV24-1 | TGTGCCACCAGTGATACCACACCGTACCAAGAGACCCAGTACTTC | CATSDTTPYQETQYF
TRBJ2-1 | few | TRBD2 | TRBV3-1 | TGTGCCAGCAGCCCGCGGGGTACTAGCGCACTAAATGAGCAGTTCTTC | CASSPRGTSALNEQFF
TRBJ1-4 | . | . | TRBV6-5 | TGTGCCAGCAGTCCTCAGGGAGGTCAGACTAATGAAAAACTGTTTTTT | CASSPQGGQTNEKLFF
TRBJ1-1 | few | . | TRBV20-1 | TGCAGTGCTACACCTGGCGGGGGGACTGAAGCTTTCTTT | CSATPGGGTEAFF
TRBJ2-3 | . | . | TRBV24-1 | TGTGCCACCAGTGACCGTGGCGGGCAGCAGTATTTT | CATSDRGGQQYF
TRBJ1-5 | many | TRBD1 | TRBV6-2/TRBV6-3 | TGTGCCAGCAGTTACTCGTCGGGGCAGGGGGAAAGCAATCAGCCCCAGCATTTT | CASSYSSGQGESNQPQHF
TRBJ2-2 | few | TRBD2 | TRBV4-1 | TGCGCCAGCAGCCAAGCGCGGGGACTAGCGGGGGAAACCGGGGAGCTGTTTTTT | CASSQARGLAGETGELFF
TRBJ2-1 | . | TRBD2 | TRBV15 | TGTGCCATCCTTTGGGGACTAGCGGGGGGGCATGAGCAGTTCTTC | CAILWGLAGGHEQFF
TRBJ2-3 | few | . | TRBV24-1 | TGTGCCACCGGGGACCCTGACACAGATACGCAGTATTTT | CATGDPDTDTQYF
TRBJ2-1 | few | TRBD2 | TRBV9 | TGTGCCAGCAGCAGACTGGCGGGGGGGCTCGATGAGCAGTTCTTC | CASSRLAGGLDEQFF
TRBJ2-7 | . | TRBD1 | TRBV11-3 | TGTGCCAGCAGCGTAGGGGTTGGCAGGGGGCACGAGCAGTACTTC | CASSVGVGRGHEQYF